The 12 T cell receptor beta chains in this list originate from one sample, sequenced in a study of CD8+ T cells in alopecia areata (dated by TCRdb to 2016 to 2019). Libraries came from the immunoSEQ multiplex PCR assay. For TCR sequencing, RNA was extracted from every sample and reverse transcribed into cDNA to serve as template. This immuneACCESS table, as held by TCRdb, lists in-frame sequences with V and J called but not all clones. Of the missing ones, under half trace to an unresolved V gene in checked studies; the others have no known cause. For this sample there are roughly 120,000 clones; around three fifths appear just once. The ten largest clonotypes hold under 3.5% of the sample. The time point label on this specimen signifies: around 26 weeks on oral tofacitinib. The label giving this sample's treatment or condition can be read as: oral pan-JAK inhibitor, 5-10 mg twice daily. The sequenced sample was CD4+ T cells sorted from blood, obtained at week 24, from a patient treated with tofacitinib. The receptor set was obtained from a human donor with alopecia areata.

The chain is built from TRBV6-5 and TRBJ1-2, with TRBD1 matching over 7 bases. The CDR3 is made up of 12 amino acids. Germline loops: CDR1 MNHEY, CDR2 SVGAGI. Trimming at V came to 6 bases and at J to 5 bases, leaving 3 bases not matched to a gene. The CDR3 DNA sequence: TGTGCCAGCAGCCCGGGACAGTATGGCTACACCTTC. This encodes CASSPGQYGYTF.

This chain connects TRBV13 to TRBJ2-5, with TRBD1 identical over 10 bases. The J call may be faulty, since TRBJ2-7 better matches the DNA end. CDR1 and CDR2 (germline): PRHDT, FYEKMQ (reference sequence). The CDR3 is 14 residues long. The CDR3 sequence is CASSRQTGGHEQYF. The CDR3 DNA sequence: TGTGCCAGCAGTCGCCAGACAGGGGGCCACGAGCAGTACTTC.

The sample holds a few counts of this clone. The chain combines TRBV29-1 with TRBJ2-3; tentatively, D is TRBD2 (5 bases). CDR1 and CDR2 (germline): SQVTM, ANQGSEA. The germline V and J ends were trimmed by 6 bases and 2 bases, with 15 bases remaining between them. The CDR3 extends over 14 amino acids. The CDR3 spells CSVRTDTFTDTQYF. CDR3 sequence (DNA): TGCAGCGTGAGGACTGACACCTTCACAGATACGCAGTATTTT.

This rearrangement joins TRBV9 to TRBJ1-5; 9 nucleotides agree with TRBD1. V was clipped by 3 bases and J by 0 bases; unmatched bases: 4. Germline V gene sequence: CDR1 SGDLS, CDR2 YYNGEE. CDR3 length equals 16 residues. In nucleotides, the CDR3 is TGTGCCAGCAGCGGGGACAGGGCTTATAGCAATCAGCCCCAGCATTTT. Translation gives CASSGDRAYSNQPQHF.

The V call is TRBV4-1, the J call TRBJ1-3; possibly TRBD1 for D (5 bases). Trimming left V 3 bases short and J 3 bases short, with 18 bases between. Germline V CDR1 and CDR2: MGHRA, YSYEKL. There are 17 residues in the CDR3. The CDR3 DNA is TGCGCCAGCAGCCACCCCGGAGGAGGGGATTTTGGAAACACCATATATTTT. The encoded protein is CASSHPGGGDFGNTIYF.

There are a few counts of this clone. This chain joins TRBV5-4 and TRBJ2-3; D is uncertain. Trimming shortened V by 2 bases and J by 2 bases, and 12 bases separated the two germline ends. Germline assignment: CDR1 SGHNT and CDR2 YYREEE (reference sequence). The CDR3 is 15 residues long. The CDR3 spells CASSLSANPTDTQYF. Here the CDR3 DNA reads TGTGCCAGCAGCTTAAGCGCAAATCCCACAGATACGCAGTATTTT.

The V and J genes are TRBV19 and TRBJ2-1; 8 bases match TRBD1. V shed 4 bases and J 7 bases; nucleotides not matched to a gene: 6. The CDR3 covers 14 residues. The germline V gene encodes CDR1 LNHDA and CDR2 SQIVND (reference sequence). The CDR3: CASSRGQAMNEQFF. The CDR3 coding sequence is TGTGCCAGTAGTAGGGGACAGGCGATGAATGAGCAGTTCTTC.

This clone has only a few counts. The CDR3 reads CASSPGEVLYF. The CDR3, as DNA: TGTGCCAGCAGCCCTGGGGAGGTGCTCTACTTC. The chain carries TRBV7-3 and TRBJ2-5, with D perhaps matching TRBD2 (6 bases). The V and J ends lost 5 bases and 14 bases respectively, with 15 bases between them. The germline gives CDR1 SGHTA, CDR2 FQGTGA. This CDR3 has 11 amino acids.

This clone was detected only a few times. The V and J genes are TRBV5-1 and TRBJ1-3; D is possibly TRBD1 (5 bases). V lost 6 bases and J lost 2, with 6 bases in between. The CDR3 contains 12 residues. Germline V gene sequence: CDR1 SGHRS, CDR2 YFSETQ. The chain's CDR3 is CASTDTGNTIYF. CDR3 coding DNA: TGCGCCAGCACGGACACTGGAAACACCATATATTTT. Supplemented by reference TRBV5-1 and TRBJ1-3, the full variable domain reads KAGVTQTPRYLIKTRGQQVTLSCSPISGHRSVSWYQQTPGQGLQFLFEYFSETQRNKGNFPGRFSGRQFSNSRSEMNVSTLELGDSALYLCASTDTGNTIYFGEGSWLTVV.

V and J are TRBV5-4 and TRBJ2-1; possible D gene TRBD2, 6 bases. Trimming took off 1 base at V and 6 bases at J, with 17 bases between the two ends. The CDR3 runs 16 residues. Germline CDR1 and CDR2: SGHNT and YYREEE (reference sequence). The CDR3 spells CASSLSASVLINEQFF. Here the CDR3 DNA reads TGTGCCAGCAGCTTGTCGGCTAGCGTATTGATCAATGAGCAGTTCTTC.

The chain joins TRBV9 to TRBJ1-2, with 7 positions matching TRBD1. Germline V CDR1 and CDR2: SGDLS, YYNGEE. The CDR3 has 15 amino acids. The junction had 8 bases not matched to a gene; V was cut back by 4 bases and J by 2 bases. The CDR3 sequence is CASSLRDSLNYGYTF. The CDR3 bases are TGTGCCAGCAGCCTCCGGGACAGCCTAAACTATGGCTACACCTTC.

This CDR3 is CASSSLSGGAHNEQFF. Written as DNA, the CDR3 is TGTGCCAGCAGTTCCTTGTCGGGGGGGGCCCACAATGAGCAGTTCTTC. This chain joins TRBV28 and TRBJ2-1; 8 bases align to TRBD2. Germline V gives CDR1 MDHEN, CDR2 SYDVKM. Unmatched junction bases numbered 10, after V lost 4 bases and J lost 5 bases. The CDR3 runs to 16 residues.